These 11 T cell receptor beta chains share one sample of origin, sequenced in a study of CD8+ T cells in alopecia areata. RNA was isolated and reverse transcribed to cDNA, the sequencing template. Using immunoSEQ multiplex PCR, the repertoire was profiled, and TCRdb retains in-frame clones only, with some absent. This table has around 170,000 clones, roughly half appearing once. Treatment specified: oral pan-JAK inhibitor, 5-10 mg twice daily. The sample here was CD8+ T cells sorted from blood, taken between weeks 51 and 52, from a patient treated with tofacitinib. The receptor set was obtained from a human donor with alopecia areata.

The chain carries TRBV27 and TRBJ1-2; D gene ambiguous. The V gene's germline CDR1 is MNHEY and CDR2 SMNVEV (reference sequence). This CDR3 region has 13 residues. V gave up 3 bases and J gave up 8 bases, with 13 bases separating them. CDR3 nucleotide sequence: TGTGCCAGCAGTTTCGGAGAGGGCCGGGGCTACACCTTC. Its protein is CASSFGEGRGYTF.

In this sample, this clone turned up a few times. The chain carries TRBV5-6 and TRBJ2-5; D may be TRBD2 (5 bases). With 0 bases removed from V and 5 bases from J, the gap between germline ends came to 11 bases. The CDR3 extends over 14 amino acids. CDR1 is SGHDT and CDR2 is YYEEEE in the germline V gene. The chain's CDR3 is CASSLEHRRETQYF. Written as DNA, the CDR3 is TGTGCCAGCAGCTTGGAACATCGGAGGGAGACCCAGTACTTC.

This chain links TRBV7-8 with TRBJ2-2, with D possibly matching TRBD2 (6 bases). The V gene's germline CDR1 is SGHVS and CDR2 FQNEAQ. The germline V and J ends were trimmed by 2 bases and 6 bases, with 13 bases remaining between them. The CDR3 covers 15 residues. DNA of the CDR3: TGTGCCAGCAGCTTATCCCGAACGGGGGCCGGGGAGCTGTTTTTT. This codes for CASSLSRTGAGELFF.

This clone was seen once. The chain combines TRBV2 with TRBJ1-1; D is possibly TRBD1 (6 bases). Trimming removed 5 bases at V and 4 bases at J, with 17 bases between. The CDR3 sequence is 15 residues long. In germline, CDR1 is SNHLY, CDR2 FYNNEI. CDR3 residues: CASSHKLQGLTEAFF. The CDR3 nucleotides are TGTGCCAGCAGTCATAAATTACAGGGCCTCACTGAAGCTTTCTTT.

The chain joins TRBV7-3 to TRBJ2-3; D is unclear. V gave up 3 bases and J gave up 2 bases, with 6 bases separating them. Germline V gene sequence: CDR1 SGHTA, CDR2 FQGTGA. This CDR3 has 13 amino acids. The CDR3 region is CASSLAATDTQYF. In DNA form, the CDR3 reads TGTGCCAGCAGCTTGGCGGCCACAGATACGCAGTATTTT.

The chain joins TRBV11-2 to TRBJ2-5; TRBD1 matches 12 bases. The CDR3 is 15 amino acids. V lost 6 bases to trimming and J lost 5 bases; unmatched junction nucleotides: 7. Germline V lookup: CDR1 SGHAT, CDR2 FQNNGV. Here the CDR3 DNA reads TGTGCCAGCAGAAAGGGGACAGGGGGCATGGAGACCCAGTACTTC. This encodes CASRKGTGGMETQYF.

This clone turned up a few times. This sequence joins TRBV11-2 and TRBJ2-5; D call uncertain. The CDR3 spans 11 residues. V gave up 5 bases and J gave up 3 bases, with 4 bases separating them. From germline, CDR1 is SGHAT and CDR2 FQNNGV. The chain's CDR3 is CASSQKETQYF. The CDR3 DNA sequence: TGTGCCAGCAGCCAAAAAGAGACCCAGTACTTC.

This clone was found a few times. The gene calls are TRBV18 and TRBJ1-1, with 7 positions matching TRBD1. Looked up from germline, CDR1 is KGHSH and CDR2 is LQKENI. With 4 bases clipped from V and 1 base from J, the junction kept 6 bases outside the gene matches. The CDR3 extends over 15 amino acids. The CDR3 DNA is TGTGCCAGCTCACAGACAGGGATCGCGAACACTGAAGCTTTCTTT. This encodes CASSQTGIANTEAFF. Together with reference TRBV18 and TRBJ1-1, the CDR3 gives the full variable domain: NAGVMQNPRHLVRRRGQEARLRCSPMKGHSHVYWYRQLPEEGLKFMVYLQKENIIDESGMPKERFSAEFPKEGPSILRIQQVVRGDSAAYFCASSQTGIANTEAFFGQGTRLTVV.

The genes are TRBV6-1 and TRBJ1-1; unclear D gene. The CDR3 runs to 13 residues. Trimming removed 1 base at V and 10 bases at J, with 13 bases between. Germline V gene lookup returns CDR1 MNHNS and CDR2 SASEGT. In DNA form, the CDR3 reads TGTGCCAGCAGTGAAGGCGGGATATTGGTAGCTTTCTTT. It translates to CASSEGGILVAFF.

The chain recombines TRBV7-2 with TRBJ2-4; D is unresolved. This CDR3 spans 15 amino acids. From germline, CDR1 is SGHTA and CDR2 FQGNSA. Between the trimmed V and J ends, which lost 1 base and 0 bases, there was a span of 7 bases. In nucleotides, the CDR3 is TGTGCCAGCAGCTTAGAAGGGCTAGCCAAAAACATTCAGTACTTC. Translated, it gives CASSLEGLAKNIQYF.

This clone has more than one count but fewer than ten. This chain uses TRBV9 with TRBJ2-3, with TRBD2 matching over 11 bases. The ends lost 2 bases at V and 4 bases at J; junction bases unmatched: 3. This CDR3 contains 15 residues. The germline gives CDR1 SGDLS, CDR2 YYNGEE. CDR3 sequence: CASSVLAGGADTQYF. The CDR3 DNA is TGTGCCAGCAGCGTGCTAGCGGGGGGCGCAGATACGCAGTATTTT.